The 21 T cell receptor beta chains below were found in one sample sequenced in a study of blood T cell repertoires in COVID-19. Assay used: immunoSEQ multiplex PCR; TCRdb lists only in-frame clones, some missing. This sample has around 200,000 clones, with more than 85% found just once. Sequencing input: peripheral blood. These receptor sequences come from a man aged 25-45 years with acute or convalescent COVID-19.

This clone was seen only a few times. The chain links TRBV10-1 to TRBJ1-4, with 7 bases identical to TRBD1. Germline-derived CDR1 and CDR2 are WNHNN and SYGVQD (reference sequence). The ends lost 8 bases at V and 7 bases at J; junction bases unmatched: 31. The CDR3 spans 21 residues. The CDR3 DNA reads as TGCGCCAGCGTGTTTGTTGCAGGAAAGACAGCCCAGTCCGCAGGGGGTGAAAAACTGTTTTTT. Its protein product is CASVFVAGKTAQSAGGEKLFF.

The chain uses TRBV19 and TRBJ2-7, with D hard to call. The CDR3 covers 14 residues. V gave up 3 bases and J gave up 3 bases, with 12 bases separating them. The germline CDR1 and CDR2 sequences are LNHDA and SQIVND (reference sequence). The CDR3 bases are TGTGCCAGTAGTATGAAATCACAGTACTACGAGCAGTACTTC. Translation: CASSMKSQYYEQYF. The variable domain in full, with the rest retrieved from reference TRBV19 and TRBJ2-7, is DGGITQSPKYLFRKEGQNVTLSCEQNLNHDAMYWYRQDPGQGLRLIYYSQIVNDFQKGDIAEGYSVSREKKESFPLTVTSAQKNPTAFYLCASSMKSQYYEQYFGPGTRLTVT.

In its sample, this clone was seen a few times. The V call is TRBV20-1, the J call TRBJ2-2; weak D call: TRBD1 (5 bases). V was cut by 3 bases and J by 5 bases, with 13 bases left in between. CDR1 DFQATT and CDR2 SNEGSKA come from the germline V gene (reference sequence). The CDR3 contains 14 residues. The CDR3, as DNA: TGCAGTGCTAGTCGACAGACTCGGACCGGGGAGCTGTTTTTT. Its protein is CSASRQTRTGELFF.

The gene calls are TRBV9 and TRBJ2-7; 7 bases are a match to TRBD1. CDR1 SGDLS and CDR2 YYNGEE come from the germline V gene. The CDR3 has 13 residues. Trimming cost V 4 bases and J 7 bases; bases outside gene matches: 8. The CDR3 DNA follows: TGTGCCAGCAGCCCAGAGGGGGCTGGGGAGCAGTACTTC. Its translation is CASSPEGAGEQYF.

This sequence joins TRBV19 and TRBJ2-3, with D possibly matching TRBD1 (5 bases). The CDR3 covers 14 residues. CDR1 LNHDA and CDR2 SQIVND come from the germline V gene (reference sequence). Trimming took off 7 bases at V and 1 base at J, with 12 bases between the two ends. The CDR3 spells CASTKGWGTDTQYF. CDR3 nucleotides: TGTGCCAGTACCAAGGGGTGGGGCACAGATACGCAGTATTTT. The full variable domain, with the rest looked up from reference TRBV19 and TRBJ2-3, is DGGITQSPKYLFRKEGQNVTLSCEQNLNHDAMYWYRQDPGQGLRLIYYSQIVNDFQKGDIAEGYSVSREKKESFPLTVTSAQKNPTAFYLCASTKGWGTDTQYFGPGTRLTVL.

V is TRBV11-2 and J is TRBJ1-4, with D maybe TRBD1 (5 bases). This CDR3 region has 16 residues. CDR1 is SGHAT, CDR2 FQNNGV, per germline. V shed 2 bases and J shed 1 base, with 11 bases lying between them. The DNA for the CDR3 is TGTGCCAGCAGCTTAAGGTCGGGGGGAACTAATGAAAAACTGTTTTTT. It codes for CASSLRSGGTNEKLFF.

V usage is TRBV7-2 and J usage is TRBJ1-6; D ambiguous. CDR3 size: 13 residues. V was clipped by 5 bases and J by 10 bases, with 12 bases between them. From germline, CDR1 is SGHTA and CDR2 FQGNSA. Here the CDR3 reads CASSPTPGSPLHF. The CDR3 nucleotides read TGTGCCAGCAGCCCGACACCGGGATCACCCCTCCACTTT.

The rearrangement uses TRBV18 and TRBJ2-4, with D possibly being TRBD1 (6 bases). Germline assignment: CDR1 KGHSH and CDR2 LQKENI. This CDR3 is built from 16 residues. V was clipped by 3 bases and J by 0 bases, with 12 bases between them. The CDR3 spells CASSPKNRVAKNIQYF. DNA of the CDR3: TGTGCCAGCTCACCGAAAAACAGGGTAGCCAAAAACATTCAGTACTTC.

The chain links TRBV30 to TRBJ1-5, with no clear D. The CDR3 runs 15 residues. Germline loops: CDR1 GTSNPN, CDR2 SVGIG (reference sequence). V was shortened by 3 bases and J by 0 bases, with 12 bases between the two germline ends. CDR3 loop: CAWSPLLGSNQPQHF. The CDR3 DNA is TGTGCCTGGAGCCCCCTACTTGGTAGCAATCAGCCCCAGCATTTT. Full variable domain (rest looked up from reference TRBV30 and TRBJ1-5): SQTIHQWPATLVQPVGSPLSLECTVEGTSNPNLYWYRQAAGRGLQLLFYSVGIGQISSEVPQNLSASRPQDRQFILSSKKLLLSDSGFYLCAWSPLLGSNQPQHFGDGTRLSIL.

V and J are TRBV30 and TRBJ1-1, with 9 bases that match TRBD1. The V and J ends lost 3 bases and 7 bases, in that order; junction bases with no gene match: 12. This CDR3 region has 15 residues. Germline lookup yields CDR1 GTSNPN and CDR2 SVGIG (reference sequence). CDR3 region: CAWSTGQGISGEAFF. In DNA form, the CDR3 reads TGTGCCTGGAGCACTGGACAGGGGATTAGTGGTGAAGCTTTCTTT. Based on the CDR3 plus reference TRBV30 and TRBJ1-1, the full variable domain is SQTIHQWPATLVQPVGSPLSLECTVEGTSNPNLYWYRQAAGRGLQLLFYSVGIGQISSEVPQNLSASRPQDRQFILSSKKLLLSDSGFYLCAWSTGQGISGEAFFGQGTRLTVV.

The chain recombines TRBV2 with TRBJ1-3; unclear D gene. The CDR3 spans 13 residues. Between the trimmed V and J ends, which lost 7 bases and 4 bases, there was a span of 11 bases. Per germline, CDR1 SNHLY and CDR2 FYNNEI. The CDR3 is CASTPGVGNTIYF. For the CDR3, the DNA is TGTGCCAGCACTCCCGGGGTCGGAAACACCATATATTTT.

V and J are TRBV7-9 and TRBJ2-1, with TRBD2 identical over 8 bases. Germline V CDR1 and CDR2: SEHNR, FQNEAQ (reference sequence). Unmatched junction bases numbered 10, after V lost 4 bases and J lost 5 bases. This CDR3 has 16 amino acids. CDR3 amino acids: CASSSYSGKENNEQFF. CDR3 nucleotide sequence: TGTGCCAGCAGCTCATATAGCGGGAAGGAAAACAATGAGCAGTTCTTC.

This rearrangement joins TRBV7-3 to TRBJ2-3; 12 nucleotides align to TRBD2. The length of the CDR3 is 16 residues. V was clipped by 3 bases and J by 2 bases; unmatched bases: 3. Germline CDR1 and CDR2: SGHTA and FQGTGA. The CDR3 here is CASSFGLAGITDTQYF. The CDR3 bases are TGTGCCAGCAGCTTCGGACTAGCGGGAATCACAGATACGCAGTATTTT.

This chain links TRBV2 with TRBJ1-2, with D perhaps matching TRBD1 (5 bases). The V and J ends lost 4 bases and 4 bases respectively, with 10 bases between them. The germline gives CDR1 SNHLY, CDR2 FYNNEI. The CDR3 runs 13 residues. CDR3 in amino acids: CASSVQGGYGYTF. The CDR3 coding sequence is TGTGCCAGCAGTGTTCAGGGTGGCTATGGCTACACCTTC.

This rearrangement joins TRBV15 to TRBJ2-6, with D perhaps TRBD1 (5 bases). The V and J ends lost 7 bases and 1 base respectively, with 5 bases between them. Per germline, CDR1 LNHNV and CDR2 YYDKDF (reference sequence). This CDR3 is 13 amino acids long. In nucleotides, the CDR3 is TGTGCCACCAAGGGGTCTGGGGCCAACGTCCTGACTTTC. It translates to CATKGSGANVLTF.

This clone was picked up one time. The chain uses TRBV6-6 and TRBJ1-1; D gene uncertain. V lost 1 base, J lost 4 bases, and 13 bases lay in between. Germline assignment: CDR1 MNHNY and CDR2 SVGAGI (reference sequence). There are 15 residues in the CDR3. The CDR3 sequence is CASSYLSASGTEAFF. CDR3 nucleotides: TGTGCCAGCAGTTACTTGTCAGCCTCGGGCACTGAAGCTTTCTTT.

The V call is TRBV30, the J call TRBJ2-7, with D perhaps matching TRBD2 (5 bases). V lost 3 bases to trimming and J lost 1 base, with 13 bases between them. Germline lookup yields CDR1 GTSNPN and CDR2 SVGIG (reference sequence). This CDR3 spans 14 amino acids. Here the CDR3 reads CAWRGDGRSYEQYF. The CDR3 DNA is TGTGCCTGGAGGGGAGACGGCCGATCCTACGAGCAGTACTTC. The variable domain in full, with the rest retrieved from reference TRBV30 and TRBJ2-7, is SQTIHQWPATLVQPVGSPLSLECTVEGTSNPNLYWYRQAAGRGLQLLFYSVGIGQISSEVPQNLSASRPQDRQFILSSKKLLLSDSGFYLCAWRGDGRSYEQYFGPGTRLTVT.

This rearrangement joins TRBV5-1 to TRBJ2-7; tentative D call: TRBD2 (6 bases). The CDR3 loop spans 16 amino acids. Looked up from germline, CDR1 is SGHRS and CDR2 is YFSETQ. Trimming took 2 bases from V and 1 from J, leaving 16 bases between them. CDR3 protein: CASSLTGGIPSYEQYF. The CDR3 DNA sequence: TGCGCCAGCAGCTTAACCGGCGGGATTCCGTCCTACGAGCAGTACTTC.

The chain joins TRBV29-1 to TRBJ2-2, with 9 bases identical to TRBD1. J gave up 8 bases and V 4 bases, and 8 bases lay outside the gene matches. The length of the CDR3 is 14 residues. CDR1 is SQVTM, CDR2 ANQGSEA, per germline. For the CDR3, the DNA is TGCAGCGTTGTTCGGGACAGGGTCGGTGGGGAGCTGTTTTTT. Protein sequence: CSVVRDRVGGELFF.

The rearrangement links TRBV9 to TRBJ2-7; no firm D call. The V and J ends lost 4 bases and 0 bases respectively, with 11 bases between them. Germline CDR1 SGDLS, CDR2 YYNGEE. The CDR3 covers 14 residues. For the CDR3, the DNA is TGTGCCAGCAGCAGAAGCGCCGCCTCCTACGAGCAGTACTTC. Its translation: CASSRSAASYEQYF. The full variable domain, with the rest looked up from reference TRBV9 and TRBJ2-7, is DSGVTQTPKHLITATGQRVTLRCSPRSGDLSVYWYQQSLDQGLQFLIQYYNGEERAKGNILERFSAQQFPDLHSELNLSSLELGDSALYFCASSRSAASYEQYFGPGTRLTVT.

The J gene is TRBJ2-3, the V gene TRBV30; weak D call: TRBD2 (6 bases). Trimming removed 3 bases from V and 10 bases from J, with 20 bases in between. The length of the CDR3 is 14 residues. Germline CDR1 is GTSNPN and CDR2 is SVGIG (reference sequence). CDR3 coding DNA: TGTGCCTGGAGGGGGGGAGGACCCTGGAAGGCGCAGTATTTT. Amino acids: CAWRGGGPWKAQYF.